The 27 T cell receptor beta chains below come from one sample, sequenced in a study of graft-versus-host responses after intestinal transplantation. Here immunoSEQ multiplex PCR was the method, and the copy in TCRdb shows in-frame clones only, minus some. There are approximately 97,000 clones in the sample; 85% to 95% occur only once, and about 0.072% lies in the top ten. Their cognate antigens are unknown. Sample: unstimulated CD8+ T cells sorted from spleen or lymph node cells, taken before transplant. These TCRs come from a human donor who was the organ donor for an intestinal transplant.

The chain uses TRBV15 and TRBJ2-5; D gene ambiguous. The germline V gene encodes CDR1 LNHNV and CDR2 YYDKDF (reference sequence). The CDR3 totals 14 residues. V dropped 4 bases and J dropped 5 bases, with 14 bases sitting between them. DNA of the CDR3: TGTGCCACCAGCACCCGGTCGGGTGTGGAGACCCAGTACTTC. It yields the protein CATSTRSGVETQYF.

V gene TRBV6-1 combines with J gene TRBJ1-6, with 8 bases identical to TRBD1. This CDR3 comprises 15 residues. After removal of 4 bases from V and 5 bases from J, the junction contained 4 bases not matched to a gene. In germline, CDR1 is MNHNS, CDR2 SASEGT. The CDR3 sequence is CASSGTGSDNSPLHF. The CDR3 DNA reads TGTGCCAGCAGTGGGACAGGGTCGGATAATTCACCCCTCCACTTT.

This clone was detected only once. CDR3 sequence (DNA): TGTGCCAGCAGCTTCATAGACAGGGCCACCTACAATGAGCAGTTCTTC. Translated: CASSFIDRATYNEQFF. The chain has TRBV11-2 and TRBJ2-1; 7 nucleotides agree with TRBD1. Per the germline V gene, CDR1 is SGHAT and CDR2 is FQNNGV. The CDR3 spans 16 residues. V was clipped by 3 bases and J by 2 bases; unmatched bases: 7.

The rearrangement links TRBV7-9 to TRBJ2-1, with D possibly being TRBD1 (5 bases). The CDR3 is 14 amino acids. The V end lost 1 base, the J end lost 8 bases, and 12 bases lay between the germline ends. Germline CDR1 SEHNR, CDR2 FQNEAQ (reference sequence). In DNA, the CDR3 is TGTGCCAGCAGCTTAGGTACAGGTGGCGATGAGCAGTTCTTC. Protein sequence: CASSLGTGGDEQFF. Complete variable domain (other parts from reference TRBV7-9 and TRBJ2-1): DTGVSQNPRHKITKRGQNVTFRCDPISEHNRLYWYRQTLGQGPEFLTYFQNEAQLEKSRLLSDRFSAERPKGSFSTLEIQRTEQGDSAMYLCASSLGTGGDEQFFGPGTRLTVL.

This sequence joins TRBV9 and TRBJ2-7; 9 bases fit TRBD1. This CDR3 region has 17 residues. Germline trimming cut 3 bases from V and 3 bases from J; bases unmatched to any gene: 13. The V gene's germline CDR1 is SGDLS and CDR2 YYNGEE. The CDR3 loop is CASSENRGGQGLYEQYF. In DNA, the CDR3 is TGTGCCAGCAGCGAAAATAGAGGGGGACAGGGCCTCTACGAGCAGTACTTC. Drawing the rest from reference TRBV9 and TRBJ2-7, the complete variable domain is DSGVTQTPKHLITATGQRVTLRCSPRSGDLSVYWYQQSLDQGLQFLIQYYNGEERAKGNILERFSAQQFPDLHSELNLSSLELGDSALYFCASSENRGGQGLYEQYFGPGTRLTVT.

CDR3: CASSPGTGAYEQYF. The CDR3 nucleotides are TGTGCCAGCAGCCCCGGGACAGGGGCCTACGAGCAGTACTTC. This rearrangement joins TRBV7-3 to TRBJ2-7; 10 nucleotides line up with TRBD1. Trimming took 5 bases from V and 2 from J; bases not matched to a gene: 3. CDR3 length: 14 amino acids. The germline V gene has CDR1 SGHTA and CDR2 FQGTGA. Combining the CDR3 with reference TRBV7-3 and TRBJ2-7 gives the whole variable domain GAGVSQTPSNKVTEKGKYVELRCDPISGHTALYWYRQSLGQGPEFLIYFQGTGAADDSGLPNDRFFAVRPEGSVSTLKIQRTERGDSAVYLCASSPGTGAYEQYFGPGTRLTVT.

The gene calls are TRBV5-1 and TRBJ1-3; D is ambiguous. This CDR3 has 19 residues. CDR1 is SGHRS, CDR2 YFSETQ, per germline. The V gene lost 1 base and the J gene lost 0 bases, with 20 bases spanning the gap. This CDR3 reads CASSLLWLSPGDSGNTIYF. CDR3 bases: TGCGCCAGCAGCTTGTTATGGTTGAGTCCGGGAGACTCTGGAAACACCATATATTTT.

V usage is TRBV5-1 and J usage is TRBJ2-1; D might be TRBD2 (9 bases). Germline values: CDR1 SGHRS, CDR2 YFSETQ. With 0 bases removed from V and 0 bases from J, the gap between germline ends came to 22 bases. The CDR3 totals 20 residues. The CDR3 spells CASSLGTGFLAGFSYNEQFF. CDR3 DNA sequence: TGCGCCAGCAGCTTGGGGACAGGGTTTCTAGCGGGGTTCTCCTACAATGAGCAGTTCTTC. Supplemented by reference TRBV5-1 and TRBJ2-1, the full variable domain reads KAGVTQTPRYLIKTRGQQVTLSCSPISGHRSVSWYQQTPGQGLQFLFEYFSETQRNKGNFPGRFSGRQFSNSRSEMNVSTLELGDSALYLCASSLGTGFLAGFSYNEQFFGPGTRLTVL.

The chain uses TRBV10-1 and TRBJ1-1; D perhaps matches TRBD1 (6 bases). The CDR3 is 17 residues long. Per germline, CDR1 WNHNN and CDR2 SYGVQD (reference sequence). Trimming left V 0 bases short and J 6 bases short, with 20 bases between. CDR3 in DNA: TGCGCCAGCAGTGAGTCCCGGGGGGCGCTTGGAGGGGCTGAAGCTTTCTTT. This translates into CASSESRGALGGAEAFF.

The gene calls are TRBV9 and TRBJ2-1; D perhaps matches TRBD2 (6 bases). Germline lookup yields CDR1 SGDLS and CDR2 YYNGEE. The CDR3 length is 13 residues. The V and J ends lost 1 base and 9 bases respectively, with 11 bases between them. CDR3 in amino acids: CASSVTSLSEQFF. In nucleotides, the CDR3 is TGTGCCAGCAGCGTAACTAGCTTGAGTGAGCAGTTCTTC.

This chain links TRBV4-1 with TRBJ1-3; 8 bases agree with TRBD1. V dropped 0 bases and J dropped 3; count of bases not matched to a gene: 13. The length of the CDR3 is 19 residues. The V gene's germline CDR1 is MGHRA and CDR2 YSYEKL. The CDR3 sequence is CASSQEGGPRGLGGNTIYF. The CDR3 DNA reads as TGCGCCAGCAGCCAAGAAGGCGGACCCAGGGGGCTTGGTGGAAACACCATATATTTT.

The rearrangement links TRBV6-5 to TRBJ2-7, with a weak D call TRBD1 (6 bases). Trimming pared 5 bases from V and 3 bases from J, leaving 11 bases between. Germline CDR1 is MNHEY and CDR2 is SVGAGI. There are 13 residues in the CDR3. Written as DNA, the CDR3 is TGTGCCAGCAGTACCGGACAGAGCTACGAGCAGTACTTC. This gives the protein CASSTGQSYEQYF.

The rearrangement joins TRBV27 to TRBJ2-7, with 9 bases fitting TRBD2. The CDR3 is 16 residues long. Per the germline V gene, CDR1 is MNHEY and CDR2 is SMNVEV (reference sequence). Trimming took 5 bases from V and 0 from J; bases not matched to a gene: 8. CDR3 amino acids: CASSRGLAPYSYEQYF. The DNA for the CDR3 is TGTGCCAGCAGTCGTGGACTAGCGCCATACTCCTACGAGCAGTACTTC.

The rearrangement links TRBV13 to TRBJ2-5, with TRBD2 matching over 10 bases. CDR1 and CDR2 (germline): PRHDT, FYEKMQ (reference sequence). The CDR3 consists of 19 residues. The junction had 17 bases not matched to a gene; V was cut back by 5 bases and J by 2 bases. The CDR3 DNA reads TGTGCCAGCAGCCCCGAAGATGGACTAGCGGCGAAGAAACAAGAGACCCAGTACTTC. Its protein is CASSPEDGLAAKKQETQYF.

V is TRBV2 and J is TRBJ1-2; D perhaps matches TRBD1 (6 bases). V lost 5 bases and J 4 bases, leaving 14 bases between the germline ends. There are 14 residues in the CDR3. Germline V gene data show CDR1 as SNHLY and CDR2 as FYNNEI. This CDR3 is CASSSGTTIYGYTF. As DNA, the CDR3 is TGTGCCAGCAGTTCCGGGACAACCATCTATGGCTACACCTTC.

V is TRBV30 and J is TRBJ1-1; weak D call: TRBD1 (6 bases). CDR3 length equals 17 residues. With 0 bases removed from V and 0 bases from J, the gap between germline ends came to 17 bases. Germline values: CDR1 GTSNPN, CDR2 SVGIG (reference sequence). The CDR3 DNA sequence: TGTGCCTGGAGTGTATACAGGGCCCATCTCATGAACACTGAAGCTTTCTTT. Translation gives CAWSVYRAHLMNTEAFF.

This chain connects TRBV13 to TRBJ2-7; D might be TRBD2 (5 bases). V lost 0 bases, J lost 2 bases, and 14 bases lay in between. This CDR3 has 16 residues. From germline, CDR1 is PRHDT and CDR2 FYEKMQ (reference sequence). The CDR3 is CASSLGLRDKPYEQYF. In DNA form, the CDR3 reads TGTGCCAGCAGCTTAGGCCTACGGGATAAACCCTACGAGCAGTACTTC.

The chain uses TRBV4-1 and TRBJ2-3, with 9 positions matching TRBD2. The germline gives CDR1 MGHRA, CDR2 YSYEKL. This CDR3 is built from 15 residues. J was trimmed by 6 bases and V by 3 bases; bases with no gene match: 7. CDR3: CASSQLAGPGDTQYF. CDR3 nucleotide sequence: TGCGCCAGCAGCCAGCTAGCGGGACCGGGGGATACGCAGTATTTT.

V is TRBV11-2 and J is TRBJ1-1, with TRBD1 as a possible D gene (6 bases). The germline V gene has CDR1 SGHAT and CDR2 FQNNGV. The CDR3 is 13 residues long. Trimming shortened V by 5 bases and J by 6 bases, and 13 bases separated the two germline ends. The CDR3: CASSPGGQAEAFF. CDR3 nucleotide sequence: TGTGCCAGCAGCCCCGGGGGGCAGGCTGAAGCTTTCTTT.

The chain employs TRBV5-4 and TRBJ2-7; 8 bases agree with TRBD2. The V and J ends lost 3 bases and 4 bases, in that order; junction bases with no gene match: 6. The CDR3 covers 14 residues. Germline V gives CDR1 SGHNT, CDR2 YYREEE (reference sequence). The CDR3 spells CASSSSGRGYEQYF. CDR3 sequence (DNA): TGTGCCAGCAGCTCGAGCGGGAGAGGGTACGAGCAGTACTTC.

The chain combines TRBV2 with TRBJ2-3, with D uncertain. This CDR3 has 14 residues. Trimming removed 3 bases at V and 3 bases at J, with 10 bases between. In germline, CDR1 is SNHLY, CDR2 FYNNEI. The CDR3 protein is CASSELSWTDTQYF. CDR3 DNA: TGTGCCAGCAGTGAGCTGAGCTGGACAGATACGCAGTATTTT.

This sequence joins TRBV25-1 and TRBJ1-4, with 7 bases that match TRBD1. The CDR3 is made up of 18 amino acids. Losses at the gene ends were 3 bases for V and 8 bases for J; bases not matched to a gene: 18. Germline loops: CDR1 MGHDK, CDR2 SYGVNS. CDR3 sequence reads: CASSDLDRFGDEGEKLFF. Written as DNA, the CDR3 is TGTGCCAGCAGTGACTTGGACAGGTTCGGCGATGAAGGGGAAAAACTGTTTTTT.

With respect to this clone: Its ends do not fully match the called genes, so a read error is possible. The chain is built from TRBV7-6 and TRBJ2-3, with D perhaps TRBD2 (7 bases). There are 15 residues in the CDR3. From germline, CDR1 is SGHVS and CDR2 FNYEAQ. CDR3 loop: CTSSSGGARTDTQYF. CDR3 DNA: TGTACCAGCAGCTCTGGGGGGGCCCGCACAGATACGCAGTATTTT.

The rearrangement uses TRBV28 and TRBJ2-7; 7 bases are a match to TRBD1. The CDR3 runs 15 residues. CDR1 and CDR2 from the germline V gene are MDHEN and SYDVKM. The V gene end was trimmed by 6 bases and the J gene end by 0 bases; junction bases not matched to a gene: 8. CDR3 coding DNA: TGTGCCAGCAGGGGGGACAGCATAGACTCCTACGAGCAGTACTTC. This encodes CASRGDSIDSYEQYF. The variable domain in full, with the rest retrieved from reference TRBV28 and TRBJ2-7, is DVKVTQSSRYLVKRTGEKVFLECVQDMDHENMFWYRQDPGLGLRLIYFSYDVKMKEKGDIPEGYSVSREKKERFSLILESASTNQTSMYLCASRGDSIDSYEQYFGPGTRLTVT.

This clone was counted a few times. The chain combines TRBV10-3 with TRBJ1-1; no clear D gene. Looked up from germline, CDR1 is ENHRY and CDR2 is SYGVKD. The CDR3 runs 14 residues. Trimming took off 7 bases at V and 2 bases at J, with 14 bases between the two ends. CDR3 sequence: CAITRQGINTEAFF. The CDR3 DNA sequence: TGTGCCATCACCAGGCAAGGCATCAACACTGAAGCTTTCTTT.

The chain employs TRBV11-2 and TRBJ2-7, with a tentative D call TRBD2 (6 bases). From germline, CDR1 is SGHAT and CDR2 FQNNGV. This CDR3 is 13 amino acids long. V lost 5 bases to trimming and J lost 0 bases, with 8 bases between them. The CDR3 here is CASSRTNSYEQYF. The DNA for the CDR3 is TGTGCCAGCAGCCGGACTAACTCCTACGAGCAGTACTTC.

The V and J genes are TRBV28 and TRBJ2-1, with 7 bases matching TRBD2. Germline V gives CDR1 MDHEN, CDR2 SYDVKM. This CDR3 spans 18 amino acids. The trim removed 2 bases at V and 1 base at J, leaving 11 bases unmatched. The CDR3 bases are TGTGCCAGCAGTTTAACCCCCTCGCTAGCGGCGTCCTACAATGAGCAGTTCTTC. This encodes CASSLTPSLAASYNEQFF.